Each of the 11 T cell receptor beta chains below was sequenced from the same sample in a study of PD-1 blockade in classical Hodgkin lymphoma. Each patient experienced a relapse that followed autologous stem cell transplantation, and brentuximab vedotin exposure varied. The data were produced by immunoSEQ multiplex PCR, yet TCRdb's version contains in-frame clones alone and is incomplete. Found here are around 40,000 clones, approximately 78% of them singletons; the top ten hold around an eighth. This specimen consisted of peripheral blood mononuclear cells (PBMCs), obtained at baseline. Source of these receptors: a human donor with classical Hodgkin lymphoma.

The V call is TRBV19, the J call TRBJ2-1; D gene unclear. The CDR3 consists of 13 residues. V lost 6 bases and J lost 6, with 12 bases in between. Germline-derived CDR1 and CDR2 are LNHDA and SQIVND (reference sequence). The CDR3 coding sequence is TGTGCCAGTAGCGCCCCCGGCAGCAATGAGCAGTTCTTC. Amino acid sequence: CASSAPGSNEQFF.

The chain recombines TRBV15 with TRBJ2-3, with D uncertain. The CDR3 contains 15 residues. V gave up 0 bases and J gave up 0 bases, with 7 bases separating them. CDR1 and CDR2 from the germline V gene are LNHNV and YYDKDF (reference sequence). Here the CDR3 reads CATSRDPYSTDTQYF. CDR3 nucleotides: TGTGCCACCAGCAGAGATCCTTATAGCACAGATACGCAGTATTTT.

In its sample, this clone was seen a few times. The chain links TRBV7-2 to TRBJ2-3, with D possibly TRBD1 on 5 matching bases. Deletions cut 5 bases from V and 8 bases from J, with 17 bases between. The CDR3 covers 14 residues. Per germline, CDR1 SGHTA and CDR2 FQGNSA. The CDR3 nucleotides are TGTGCCAGCAGCCGGACGGACACCACACCTACGCAGTATTTT. It specifies CASSRTDTTPTQYF.

This sequence joins TRBV7-9 and TRBJ2-3, with 7 bases that match TRBD1. With 7 bases clipped from V and 6 bases from J, the junction kept 13 bases outside the gene matches. Germline V gene sequence: CDR1 SEHNR, CDR2 FQNEAQ (reference sequence). The CDR3 runs to 15 residues. CDR3 in amino acids: CASNPSTGTVDTQYF. CDR3 coding DNA: TGTGCCAGCAACCCATCCACCGGGACAGTGGATACGCAGTATTTT.

The genes are TRBV19 and TRBJ1-2; 7 bases are a match to TRBD1. CDR1 is LNHDA, CDR2 SQIVND, per germline (reference sequence). Trimming took 7 bases from V and 1 from J; bases not matched to a gene: 12. The CDR3 loop spans 16 amino acids. The CDR3 here is CASTSHGTVDNYGYTF. As DNA, the CDR3 is TGTGCCAGTACCTCTCACGGGACAGTTGATAACTATGGCTACACCTTC.

The rearrangement links TRBV2 to TRBJ2-2; 7 bases align to TRBD1. The length of the CDR3 is 14 residues. Germline V gene sequence: CDR1 SNHLY, CDR2 FYNNEI. V was clipped by 6 bases and J by 1 base; unmatched bases: 2. The CDR3 region has the DNA TGTGCCAGCAGGGGGACAGTGAACACCGGGGAGCTGTTTTTT. Residues: CASRGTVNTGELFF.

The chain recombines TRBV7-2 with TRBJ1-5; D not certain. Trimming pared 5 bases from V and 8 bases from J, leaving 13 bases between. The CDR3 is 13 residues long. Germline CDR1 reads SGHTA; CDR2 reads FQGNSA. The CDR3 DNA reads TGTGCCAGCAGCCAGACGACAAGGGAGCCCCAGCATTTT. Translated, it gives CASSQTTREPQHF.

The chain employs TRBV7-2 and TRBJ2-7; 10 bases map to TRBD1. CDR1 is SGHTA, CDR2 FQGNSA, per germline. CDR3 length: 15 amino acids. The V and J ends lost 2 bases and 3 bases, in that order; junction bases with no gene match: 4. CDR3 in DNA: TGTGCCAGCAGCTTAAGGGACAGGGGAGTCTACGAGCAGTACTTC. This encodes CASSLRDRGVYEQYF.

This clone was seen once. V gene TRBV4-3 combines with J gene TRBJ1-6; 11 bases align to TRBD1. Per the germline V gene, CDR1 is LGHNA and CDR2 is YSLEER. With V trimmed by 0 bases and J by 10 bases, 5 bases remained unmatched. The CDR3 length is 16 residues. CDR3 nucleotide sequence: TGCGCCAGCAGCCAAGAATTGGGGACAGGGGGATCACCCCTCCACTTT. It specifies CASSQELGTGGSPLHF.

The chain is built from TRBV7-6 and TRBJ1-2; D is unresolved. V was pared by 5 bases and J by 4 bases, with 11 bases between. Germline V gives CDR1 SGHVS, CDR2 FNYEAQ. The length of the CDR3 is 13 residues. The CDR3 nucleotides are TGTGCCAGCAGCCTCGGCTCTTTCTATGGCTACACCTTC. It encodes CASSLGSFYGYTF.

The rearrangement joins TRBV5-1 to TRBJ2-6; tentative D call: TRBD2 (5 bases). Germline loops: CDR1 SGHRS, CDR2 YFSETQ. Trimming shortened V by 3 bases and J by 1 base, and 11 bases separated the two germline ends. This CDR3 is 16 amino acids long. This chain's CDR3 is CASSWYGESGANVLTF. CDR3 coding DNA: TGCGCCAGCAGCTGGTACGGGGAATCTGGGGCCAACGTCCTGACTTTC.